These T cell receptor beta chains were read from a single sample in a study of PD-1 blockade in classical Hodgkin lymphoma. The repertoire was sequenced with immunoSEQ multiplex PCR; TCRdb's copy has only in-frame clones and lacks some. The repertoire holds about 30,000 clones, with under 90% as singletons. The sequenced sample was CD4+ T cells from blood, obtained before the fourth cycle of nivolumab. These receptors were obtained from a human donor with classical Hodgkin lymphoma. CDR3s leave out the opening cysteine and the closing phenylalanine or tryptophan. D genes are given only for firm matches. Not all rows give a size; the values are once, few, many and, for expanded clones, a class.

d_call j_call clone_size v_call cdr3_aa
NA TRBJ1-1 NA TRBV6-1 ASSPRWGNTEAF
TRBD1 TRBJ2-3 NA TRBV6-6 ASSYTGQAGDTQY
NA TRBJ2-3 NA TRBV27 ASSFYTASSTDTQY
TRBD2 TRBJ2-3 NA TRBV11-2 ASSGGLAGGLGDTQY
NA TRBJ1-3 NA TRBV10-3 AISEPSMWGDDGNTIY
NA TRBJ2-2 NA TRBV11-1 ASGDVPNTGELF
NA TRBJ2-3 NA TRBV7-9 ASSRFGDTQY
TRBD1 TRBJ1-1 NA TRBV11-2 ASSLRPGQMNTEAF
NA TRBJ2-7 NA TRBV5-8 ASLRLFPYEQY
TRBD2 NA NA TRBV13 ASSSRGDSYEQY
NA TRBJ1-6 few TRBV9 ASSVDYTNSPLH
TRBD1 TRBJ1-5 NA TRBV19 ASSISGGGNQPQH
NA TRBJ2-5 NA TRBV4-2 ASSLVAGTQETQY
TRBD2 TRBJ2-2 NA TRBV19 ASSSPGLAVLNTGELF
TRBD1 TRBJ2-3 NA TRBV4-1 ASSQDDRGGADTQY
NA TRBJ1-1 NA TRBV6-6 ASSYSRAHTEAF
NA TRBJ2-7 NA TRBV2 ASSPTASSYEQY
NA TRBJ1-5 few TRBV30 AWRSRREGQPQH
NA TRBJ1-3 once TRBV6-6 ASSYRDGRNTIY
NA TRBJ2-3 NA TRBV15 ATSMGDRVTDTQY
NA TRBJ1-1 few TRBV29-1 SVRTAPTEAF
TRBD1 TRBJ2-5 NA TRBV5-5 ASSPGTGETQY
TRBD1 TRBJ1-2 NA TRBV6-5 ASSSGQGGYGYT
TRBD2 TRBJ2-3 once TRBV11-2 ASSKRLAGGTSTDTQY
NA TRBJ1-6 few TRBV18 ASSPMTAENNSPLH
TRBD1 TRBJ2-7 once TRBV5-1 ASSLGQGSSYEQY
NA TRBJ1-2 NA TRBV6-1 ASSGVRQNYGYT
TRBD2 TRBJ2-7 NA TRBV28 ASSLAGTSKNEQY
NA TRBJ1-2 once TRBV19 ASSSMNPSSGGPDYGYT
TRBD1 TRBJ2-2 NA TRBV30 AWSRQGTGELF
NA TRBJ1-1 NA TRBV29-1 SVDLLGGETEAF
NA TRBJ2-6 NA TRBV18 ASSPPDSGANVLT
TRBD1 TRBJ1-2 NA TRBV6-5 ASSRQGVEGYT
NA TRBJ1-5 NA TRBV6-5 ASSYSRQGNQPQH
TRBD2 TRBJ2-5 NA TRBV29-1 SVEVAGGGETQY
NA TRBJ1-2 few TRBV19 ASTISGQYYGYT
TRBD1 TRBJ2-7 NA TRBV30 AWNGQGYYYEQY
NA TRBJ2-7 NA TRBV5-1 ASSIRRPSSYEQY
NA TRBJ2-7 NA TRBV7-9 ASSLAKTAYEQY
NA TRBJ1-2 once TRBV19 ASSTDHGGNGYT
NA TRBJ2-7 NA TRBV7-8 ASSARWVSYEQY
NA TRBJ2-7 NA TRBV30 AWSVEDIYEQY
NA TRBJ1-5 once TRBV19 ASSPPAGVRQPQH
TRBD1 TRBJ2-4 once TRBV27 ASSSHSPPDRGLAKNIQY
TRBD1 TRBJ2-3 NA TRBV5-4 ASSLAGQGALYTQY
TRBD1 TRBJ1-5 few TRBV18 ASSPPLGQGDQPQH
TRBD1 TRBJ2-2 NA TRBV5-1 ASSGGTGRKNTGELF
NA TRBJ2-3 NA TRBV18 ASSPPRQRVGTDTQY
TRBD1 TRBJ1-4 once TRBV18 ASSPRQGGEKLF
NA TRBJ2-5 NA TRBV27 ASSPAGATYQETQY
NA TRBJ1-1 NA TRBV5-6 ASSKRLGLYTEAF
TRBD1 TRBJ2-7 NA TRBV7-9 ASSIGTGGPYEQY
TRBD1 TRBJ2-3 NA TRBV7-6 ASSTRTWTGVTTVSTDTQY
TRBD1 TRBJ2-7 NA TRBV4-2 ASSGRRDSSYEQY
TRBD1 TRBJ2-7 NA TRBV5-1 ASSKGQGDEQY
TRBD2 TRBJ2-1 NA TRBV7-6 ASSSNRGGAGEQF
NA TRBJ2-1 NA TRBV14 ASSQGRPYNEQF
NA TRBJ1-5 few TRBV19 ASSRDSFGQPQH
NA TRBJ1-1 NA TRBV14 ASSQVPGRRRNTEAF
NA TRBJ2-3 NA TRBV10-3 AISEQLGSDTQY